These T cell receptor beta chains were read from a single sample in a study of T cell repertoires in cytomegalovirus infection. MiXCR, run by TCRdb on the reads, gives a single entry per CDR3 protein. The table includes some 450,000 distinct CDR3 sequences, 25% to 40% detected once. The sequencing input was PBMCs. These receptor sequences come from a human donor in good health (CMV status not recorded). Some clones in this sample may be carry-over from other donors' samples. The CDR3 runs from the conserved cysteine through the conserved F or W. The D gene is left open where the match is weak. A clone size is listed for some rows: how often the clone was seen (once, few, many), or a class if it is expanded.

clone size: .; D gene: .; V gene: TRBV11-2; J gene: TRBJ2-5; CDR3 protein: CASSSPNPPETQYF; CDR3 DNA: TGTGCCAGCAGCTCACCCAACCCCCCAGAGACCCAGTACTTC
clone size: few; D gene: TRBD1; V gene: TRBV4-1; J gene: TRBJ1-1; CDR3 protein: CASSLRQGSTEAFF; CDR3 DNA: TGCGCCAGCAGCCTTCGACAGGGGAGCACTGAAGCTTTCTTT
clone size: many; D gene: .; V gene: TRBV7-8; J gene: TRBJ1-1; CDR3 protein: CASSLSGVPGTEAFF; CDR3 DNA: TGTGCCAGCAGCTTGAGCGGGGTACCGGGCACTGAAGCTTTCTTT
clone size: .; D gene: TRBD2; V gene: TRBV11-2; J gene: TRBJ2-2; CDR3 protein: CASSRTSGGSGELFF; CDR3 DNA: TGTGCCAGCAGCCGGACTAGCGGGGGGTCCGGGGAGCTGTTTTTT
clone size: .; D gene: TRBD1; V gene: TRBV19; J gene: TRBJ1-1; CDR3 protein: CASSPSWTGYYTEAFF; CDR3 DNA: TGTGCCAGTAGTCCCTCATGGACAGGATACTATACTGAAGCTTTCTTT
clone size: .; D gene: .; V gene: TRBV2; J gene: TRBJ2-2; CDR3 protein: CASNRANTGELFF; CDR3 DNA: TGTGCCAGCAACAGGGCCAACACCGGGGAGCTGTTTTTT
clone size: .; D gene: .; V gene: TRBV28; J gene: TRBJ2-5; CDR3 protein: CASLGQSVETQYF; CDR3 DNA: TGTGCCAGCCTCGGACAGTCTGTAGAGACCCAGTACTTC
clone size: .; D gene: .; V gene: TRBV20-1; J gene: TRBJ2-3; CDR3 protein: CSASVHSLSTDTQYF; CDR3 DNA: TGCAGTGCTAGTGTCCACTCTCTAAGCACAGATACGCAGTATTTT
clone size: many; D gene: .; V gene: TRBV7-2; J gene: TRBJ1-5; CDR3 protein: CASSADGVGPQHF; CDR3 DNA: TGTGCCAGCAGCGCGGACGGTGTTGGGCCCCAGCATTTT
clone size: many; D gene: .; V gene: TRBV7-2; J gene: TRBJ1-6; CDR3 protein: CASSLRRAGNSPLHF; CDR3 DNA: TGTGCCAGCAGCTTGAGGAGGGCAGGCAATTCACCCCTCCACTTT
clone size: many; D gene: TRBD1; V gene: TRBV19; J gene: TRBJ2-6; CDR3 protein: CASSQGAFSGANVLTF; CDR3 DNA: TGTGCCAGTAGTCAGGGGGCGTTTTCTGGGGCCAACGTCCTGACTTTC
clone size: .; D gene: .; V gene: TRBV15; J gene: TRBJ1-3; CDR3 protein: CATSRDGGLAGNTIYF; CDR3 DNA: TGTGCCACCAGCAGAGACGGGGGGCTCGCTGGAAACACCATATATTTT
clone size: many; D gene: TRBD1; V gene: TRBV12-3/TRBV12-4; J gene: TRBJ2-7; CDR3 protein: CASSSEDRSPFEQYF; CDR3 DNA: TGTGCCAGCAGCTCCGAGGACAGGTCTCCCTTCGAGCAGTACTTC
clone size: .; D gene: .; V gene: TRBV19; J gene: TRBJ2-2; CDR3 protein: CASRREGTGYTGELFF; CDR3 DNA: TGTGCCAGCAGGCGAGAGGGAACAGGTTACACCGGGGAGCTGTTTTTT
clone size: .; D gene: .; V gene: TRBV3-1; J gene: TRBJ2-5; CDR3 protein: CASSPRRQVEETQYF; CDR3 DNA: TGTGCCAGCAGCCCAAGGCGGCAGGTGGAAGAGACCCAGTACTTC
clone size: .; D gene: .; V gene: TRBV10-2; J gene: TRBJ2-5; CDR3 protein: CASSLAVGPATPETQYF; CDR3 DNA: TGCGCCAGCAGCTTAGCAGTGGGGCCGGCTACCCCAGAGACCCAGTACTTC
clone size: many; D gene: .; V gene: TRBV10-3; J gene: TRBJ1-1; CDR3 protein: CAISGTLGTPKAAAFF; CDR3 DNA: TGTGCCATCAGTGGAACCCTCGGGACGCCCAAGGCGGCGGCTTTCTTT
clone size: .; D gene: TRBD1; V gene: TRBV3-1; J gene: TRBJ1-1; CDR3 protein: CASSPDKGQWNTEAFF; CDR3 DNA: TGTGCCAGCAGCCCCGATAAGGGACAGTGGAACACTGAAGCTTTCTTT
clone size: .; D gene: .; V gene: TRBV5-1; J gene: TRBJ2-7; CDR3 protein: CASSLWGKGYEQYF; CDR3 DNA: TGCGCCAGCAGCTTGTGGGGGAAGGGGTACGAGCAGTACTTC
clone size: many; D gene: TRBD1; V gene: TRBV11-2; J gene: TRBJ2-5; CDR3 protein: CASSSIRDRQETQYF; CDR3 DNA: TGTGCCAGCAGCTCCATACGGGACAGACAAGAGACCCAGTACTTC